The clone carrying this T cell receptor (beta chain) was picked up a small number of times. Sequencing used immunoSEQ multiplex PCR; TCRdb keeps in-frame clones, though not all of them. The sample contains some 140,000 clones, approximately 89% of which appear only once. This sample was included in a study of T cell responses to AZD1222 COVID-19 vaccine. Germline V gene data show CDR1 as MGHRA and CDR2 as YSYEKL. CDR3 length: 15 amino acids. V shed 0 bases and J shed 3 bases, with 12 bases lying between them. This TCR came from an adult in good health. The rearrangement links TRBV4-1 to TRBJ2-7; possible D gene TRBD1, 5 bases. This sample comprised peripheral blood, obtained on day 0 of AZD1222 vaccination. The CDR3 DNA follows: TGCGCCAGCAGCCAAGAAGCAGGGTATTACTACGAGCAGTACTTC. This sequence encodes CASSQEAGYYYEQYF.